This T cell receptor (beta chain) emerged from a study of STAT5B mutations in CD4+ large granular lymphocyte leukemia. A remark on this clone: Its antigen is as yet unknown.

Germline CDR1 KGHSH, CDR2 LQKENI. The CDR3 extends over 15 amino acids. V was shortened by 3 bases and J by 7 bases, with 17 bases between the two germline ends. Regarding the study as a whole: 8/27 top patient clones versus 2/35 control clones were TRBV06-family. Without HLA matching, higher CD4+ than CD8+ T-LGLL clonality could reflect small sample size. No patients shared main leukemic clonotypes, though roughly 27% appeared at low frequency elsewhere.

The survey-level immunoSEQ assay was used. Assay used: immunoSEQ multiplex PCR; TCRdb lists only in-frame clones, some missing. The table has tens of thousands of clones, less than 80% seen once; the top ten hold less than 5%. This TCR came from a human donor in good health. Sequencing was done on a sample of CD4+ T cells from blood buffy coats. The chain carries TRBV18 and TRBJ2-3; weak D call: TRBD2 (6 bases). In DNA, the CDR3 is TGTGCCAGCTCACCGGGGCGGGGAATCGAAAATACGCAGTATTTT. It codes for CASSPGRGIENTQYF. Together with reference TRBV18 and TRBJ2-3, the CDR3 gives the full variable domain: NAGVMQNPRHLVRRRGQEARLRCSPMKGHSHVYWYRQLPEEGLKFMVYLQKENIIDESGMPKERFSAEFPKEGPSILRIQQVVRGDSAAYFCASSPGRGIENTQYFGPGTRLTVL.